Listed below are T cell receptor beta chains from one sample, sequenced in a study of cytomegalovirus exposure and HLA in healthy donors. Assay used: immunoSEQ multiplex PCR; TCRdb lists only in-frame clones, some missing. The profile shows around 190,000 clones, roughly four fifths of them singletons. Material for sequencing was PBMCs. The receptor source for this set is a woman in her thirties in good health and CMV-seropositive. Both conserved end residues are trimmed from each CDR3. Each record gives: V gene, J gene, D gene, CDR3 protein. A D gene is named only where the DNA matches it firmly.

TRBV18	TRBJ2-7	.	ASSPQAGSYEQY
TRBV2	TRBJ1-1	.	ASSEPFPGDLYPEDYPNTEAF
TRBV5-8	TRBJ1-5	.	ASSLGGAGNQPQH
TRBV7-2	TRBJ2-5	TRBD2	ASSLLRTSGSLVETQY
TRBV2	TRBJ1-5	.	ASRDYSNQPQH
TRBV19	TRBJ1-4	TRBD1	ASTRLQGDEKLF
TRBV10-2	TRBJ2-6	.	ASSDLSFSGANVLT
TRBV27	TRBJ1-2	TRBD1	ASSPDRVKGYT
TRBV2	TRBJ2-7	.	ASSEEGVRIARYEQY
TRBV19	TRBJ1-2	TRBD1	ASSPPLGRGENYGYT
TRBV29-1	TRBJ2-7	.	SVERAASEQY
TRBV5-1	TRBJ1-1	TRBD1	ASEGQGMNTEAF
TRBV28	TRBJ2-3	TRBD2	ASRTPSGRTDTQY
TRBV6-5	TRBJ2-7	.	ASSALGQGAYEQY
TRBV5-4	TRBJ2-6	.	ASTTNRGSNVLT
TRBV28	TRBJ1-1	.	ASSLYRTNTEAF
TRBV27	TRBJ2-7	.	ASSLSFGGEQY
TRBV28	TRBJ1-5	.	ASSLAGIGNQPQH
TRBV27	TRBJ1-1	.	ASTSLGGDSYEAF
TRBV29-1	TRBJ1-1	TRBD1	SVAQGVEGEAF
TRBV18	TRBJ2-1	TRBD2	ASSPQGTSGRGEQF
TRBV7-6	TRBJ2-1	.	ASSLAGQRLSYNEQF
TRBV19	TRBJ1-1	.	ASSPRWGRSNTEAF
TRBV27	TRBJ2-5	.	ASSLDRFQETQY
TRBV29-1	TRBJ1-1	TRBD1	SVQAGQGAEAF
TRBV7-2	TRBJ2-1	.	ASRVPSGSFSYNEQF
TRBV5-6	TRBJ1-6	TRBD1	ASSLSQGDSPLH
TRBV5-1	TRBJ1-6	TRBD1	ASSLAGQGYSPLH
TRBV5-1	TRBJ2-7	TRBD1	ASSPGQSNPSYEQY
TRBV14	TRBJ1-1	TRBD1	ASSLLDRADTEAF
TRBV7-7	TRBJ2-5	.	ASSSLRDQETQY
TRBV7-9	TRBJ1-1	.	ASSLAEIGVRLSEEAF
TRBV7-9	TRBJ1-3	.	SSSPPSSSGNTIY
TRBV7-9	TRBJ2-7	TRBD2	ASSSPGTSDSYEQY
TRBV28	TRBJ2-4	TRBD2	ASVQGLAGGGAKNIQY
TRBV7-2	TRBJ1-1	.	ASSPLGGRVAF
TRBV5-4	TRBJ2-1	.	ASYVGDPSDEQF
TRBV27	TRBJ2-4	TRBD2	ASSPLGTSGRGGIQY
TRBV4-1	TRBJ2-3	.	ASSPTRGGNPDTQY
TRBV28	TRBJ2-1	.	ASSPAALSYNEQF
TRBV13	TRBJ2-7	.	ASKEGQSYEQY
TRBV6-1	TRBJ2-7	.	ASSERQGESYEQY